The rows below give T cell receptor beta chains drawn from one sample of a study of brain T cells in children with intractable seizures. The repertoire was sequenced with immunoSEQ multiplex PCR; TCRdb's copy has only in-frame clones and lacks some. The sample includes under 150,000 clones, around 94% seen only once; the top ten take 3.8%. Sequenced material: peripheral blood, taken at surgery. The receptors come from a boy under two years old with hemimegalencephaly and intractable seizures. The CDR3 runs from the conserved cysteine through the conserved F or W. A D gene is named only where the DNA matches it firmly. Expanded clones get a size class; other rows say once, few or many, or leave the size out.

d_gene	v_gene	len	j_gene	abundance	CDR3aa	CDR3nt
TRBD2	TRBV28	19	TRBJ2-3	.	CASSLLIVGAGGGSDTQYF	TGTGCCAGCAGTCTCTTAATCGTAGGAGCGGGAGGGGGCTCAGATACGCAGTATTTT
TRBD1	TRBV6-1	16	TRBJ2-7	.	CASSAFFRDRGYEQYF	TGTGCCAGCAGTGCATTTTTCCGGGACAGGGGCTACGAGCAGTACTTC
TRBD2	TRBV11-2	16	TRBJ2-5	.	CASSSRTSGREETQYF	TGTGCCAGCAGCTCTCGGACTAGCGGGAGAGAGGAGACCCAGTACTTC
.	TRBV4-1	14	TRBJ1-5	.	CASSQSTPFRPQHF	TGCGCCAGCAGCCAATCGACCCCTTTTCGGCCCCAGCATTTT
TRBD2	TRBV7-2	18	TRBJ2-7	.	CASTAWASGREIYYEQYF	TGTGCCAGCACCGCCTGGGCTAGCGGGAGAGAAATCTACTACGAGCAGTACTTC
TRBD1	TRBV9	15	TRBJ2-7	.	CASSPPGQGVGKQYF	TGTGCCAGCAGCCCACCGGGACAGGGGGTCGGGAAGCAGTACTTC
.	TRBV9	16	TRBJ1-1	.	CASSVDPAGMNTEAFF	TGTGCCAGCAGCGTAGACCCCGCAGGCATGAACACTGAAGCTTTCTTT
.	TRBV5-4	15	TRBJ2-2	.	CASSPGRINTGELFF	TGTGCCAGCAGCCCGGGGCGTATTAACACCGGGGAGCTGTTTTTT
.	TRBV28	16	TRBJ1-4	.	CASRGGHSATNEKLFF	TGTGCCAGCAGGGGGGGACACTCCGCAACTAATGAAAAACTGTTTTTT
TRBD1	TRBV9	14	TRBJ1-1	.	CASSTWDRVPEAFF	TGTGCCAGCAGCACCTGGGACAGGGTTCCTGAAGCTTTCTTT
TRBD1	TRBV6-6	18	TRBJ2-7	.	CASSHQTGYSEDSYEQYF	TGTGCCAGCAGTCATCAGACAGGGTACTCCGAGGACTCCTACGAGCAGTACTTC
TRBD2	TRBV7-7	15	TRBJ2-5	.	CASSLLAGEEETQYF	TGTGCCAGCAGCTTATTAGCGGGAGAGGAAGAGACCCAGTACTTC
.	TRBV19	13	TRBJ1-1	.	CASSGLMNTEAFF	TGTGCCAGTAGTGGGCTTATGAACACTGAAGCTTTCTTT
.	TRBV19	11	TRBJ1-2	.	CASRLGYGYTF	TGTGCCAGTAGGCTGGGATATGGCTACACCTTC
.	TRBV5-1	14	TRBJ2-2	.	CASSFVGAPGELFF	TGCGCCAGCAGCTTTGTGGGGGCCCCCGGGGAGCTGTTTTTT
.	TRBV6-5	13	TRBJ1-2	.	CASSYSPNYGYTF	TGTGCCAGCAGTTACTCACCTAACTATGGCTACACCTTC
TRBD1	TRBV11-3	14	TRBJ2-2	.	CASSSGTGAGELFF	TGTGCCAGCAGCTCCGGGACAGGGGCCGGGGAGCTGTTTTTT
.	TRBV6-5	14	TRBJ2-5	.	CASSYSGNWETQYF	TGTGCCAGCAGTTATTCCGGGAATTGGGAGACCCAGTACTTC
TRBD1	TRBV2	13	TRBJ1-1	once	CASRTGAGTEAFF	TGTGCCAGTAGGACAGGGGCGGGCACTGAAGCTTTCTTT
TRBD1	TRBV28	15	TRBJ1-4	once	CASSFPTGLYEKLFF	TGTGCCAGCAGTTTTCCGACAGGGCTGTATGAAAAACTGTTTTTT
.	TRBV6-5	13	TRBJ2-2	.	CASTNAGTGELFF	TGTGCCAGCACAAACGCGGGCACCGGGGAGCTGTTTTTT
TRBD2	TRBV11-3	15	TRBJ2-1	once	CASSPRTSSYNEQFF	TGTGCCAGCAGCCCCCGGACTAGCTCCTACAATGAGCAGTTCTTC
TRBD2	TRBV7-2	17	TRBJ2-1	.	CASSPRMGLAYYNEQFF	TGTGCCAGCAGCCCACGGATGGGACTAGCGTACTACAATGAGCAGTTCTTC
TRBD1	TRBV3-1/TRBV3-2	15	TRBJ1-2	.	CASSEGTGAAYGYTF	TGTGCCAGCAGCGAAGGGACAGGGGCGGCCTATGGCTACACCTTC
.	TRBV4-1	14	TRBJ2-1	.	CASSPTGPFNEQFF	TGCGCCAGCAGCCCGACAGGACCCTTCAATGAGCAGTTCTTC
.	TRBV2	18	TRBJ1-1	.	CASSVVTDFEIMNTEAFF	TGTGCCAGCAGTGTAGTGACGGATTTTGAGATAATGAACACTGAAGCTTTCTTT
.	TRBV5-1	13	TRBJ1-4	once	CASSDGFNEKLFF	TGCGCCAGCAGTGACGGTTTCAATGAAAAACTGTTTTTT
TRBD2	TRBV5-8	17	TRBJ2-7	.	CASSGARLAGGRVEQYF	TGTGCCAGCAGCGGGGCGAGGCTAGCGGGAGGTCGAGTCGAGCAGTACTTC
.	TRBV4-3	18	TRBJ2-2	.	CASSQDLQGKLNTGELFF	TGCGCCAGCAGCCAAGACCTTCAGGGGAAATTGAACACCGGGGAGCTGTTTTTT
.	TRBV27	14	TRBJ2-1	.	CASSLGGVYNEQFF	TGTGCCAGCAGTTTAGGGGGAGTCTACAATGAGCAGTTCTTC
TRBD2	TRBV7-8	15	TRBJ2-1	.	CASRGDRTSGDEQFF	TGTGCCAGCAGGGGTGACCGGACTAGTGGCGATGAGCAGTTCTTC
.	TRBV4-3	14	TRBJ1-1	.	CASSQVRLGTEAFF	TGCGCCAGCAGCCAAGTACGTCTTGGCACTGAAGCTTTCTTT
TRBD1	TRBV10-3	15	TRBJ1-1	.	CAISDINGQGVGAFF	TGTGCCATCAGTGACATAAACGGACAGGGGGTTGGAGCTTTCTTT
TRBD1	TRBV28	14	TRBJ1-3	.	CASSPGTAGNTIYF	TGTGCCAGCAGCCCCGGGACAGCTGGAAACACCATATATTTT
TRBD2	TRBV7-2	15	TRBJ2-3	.	CASSLDGRASDTQYF	TGTGCCAGCAGCTTGGACGGGAGGGCCTCAGATACGCAGTATTTT
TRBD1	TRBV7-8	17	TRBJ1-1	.	CASRHRDRGRFFTEAFF	TGTGCCAGCAGGCACCGGGACAGGGGGCGTTTTTTCACTGAAGCTTTCTTT
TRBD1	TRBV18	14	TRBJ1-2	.	CASSPRQGDYGYTF	TGTGCCAGCTCACCACGACAGGGCGACTATGGCTACACCTTC
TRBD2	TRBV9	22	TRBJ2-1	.	CASSGWAGGLTGTSGAYNEQFF	TGTGCCAGCAGCGGTTGGGCAGGGGGCTTGACCGGGACTAGCGGAGCCTACAATGAGCAGTTCTTC
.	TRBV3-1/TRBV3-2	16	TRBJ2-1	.	CASSQWSGFRGAEQFF	TGTGCCAGCAGCCAATGGTCAGGATTTAGGGGCGCTGAGCAGTTCTTC
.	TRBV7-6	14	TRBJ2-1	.	CASSSGGLIDEQFF	TGTGCCAGCAGCTCCGGGGGACTTATCGATGAGCAGTTCTTC
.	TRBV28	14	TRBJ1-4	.	CASSSQTGLGKLFF	TGTGCCAGCAGTTCACAGACAGGTCTGGGAAAACTGTTTTTT
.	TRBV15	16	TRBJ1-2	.	CATSRAIREGDYGYTF	TGTGCCACCAGCAGAGCCATCAGGGAAGGGGACTATGGCTACACCTTC
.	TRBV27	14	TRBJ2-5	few	CASSSFRQGETQYF	TGTGCCAGCAGTTCCTTCAGGCAGGGGGAGACCCAGTACTTC
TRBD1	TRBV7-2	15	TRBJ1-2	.	CASSSGQGGGYGYTF	TGTGCCAGCAGCTCGGGACAGGGGGGCGGCTATGGCTACACCTTC
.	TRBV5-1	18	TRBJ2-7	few	CASSRNRGGPTSSYEQYF	TGCGCCAGCAGCCGCAATAGGGGGGGCCCAACTAGCTCCTACGAGCAGTACTTC
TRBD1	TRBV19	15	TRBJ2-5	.	CASSIRQGVRETQYF	TGTGCCAGTAGTATTCGACAGGGGGTTAGGGAGACCCAGTACTTC
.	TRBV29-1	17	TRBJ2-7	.	CSVEGGVDPWSPLQQYF	TGCAGCGTTGAGGGAGGTGTGGACCCGTGGTCCCCCCTGCAGCAGTACTTC
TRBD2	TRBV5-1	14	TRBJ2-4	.	CASSALAAADIQYF	TGCGCCAGCAGCGCACTAGCGGCAGCGGACATTCAGTACTTC
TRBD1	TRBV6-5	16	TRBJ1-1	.	CASSYSRTGRYTEAFF	TGTGCCAGCAGTTACTCGAGGACAGGGAGGTACACTGAAGCTTTCTTT
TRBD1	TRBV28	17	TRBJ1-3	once	CASSWASGTGSGNTIYF	TGTGCCAGCAGTTGGGCTTCCGGGACAGGATCTGGAAACACCATATATTTT
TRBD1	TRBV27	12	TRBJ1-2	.	CASRTGGNGYTF	TGTGCCAGCAGAACAGGGGGAAATGGCTACACCTTC
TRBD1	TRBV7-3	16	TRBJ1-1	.	CASSWEGQGGGTEAFF	TGTGCCAGCAGCTGGGAGGGACAGGGAGGAGGCACTGAAGCTTTCTTT
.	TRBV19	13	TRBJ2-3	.	CASGRANTDTQYF	TGTGCCAGTGGTCGGGCTAACACAGATACGCAGTATTTT
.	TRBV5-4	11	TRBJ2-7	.	CASSLEEEQYF	TGTGCCAGCAGCTTGGAGGAAGAGCAGTACTTC